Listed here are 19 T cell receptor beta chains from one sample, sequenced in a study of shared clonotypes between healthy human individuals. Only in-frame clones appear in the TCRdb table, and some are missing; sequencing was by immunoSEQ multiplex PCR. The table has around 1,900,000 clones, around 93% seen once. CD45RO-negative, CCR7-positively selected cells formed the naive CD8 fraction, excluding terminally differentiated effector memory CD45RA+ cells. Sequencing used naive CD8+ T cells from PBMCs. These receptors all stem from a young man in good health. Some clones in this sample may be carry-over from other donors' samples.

The CDR3: CSVVRSAYLHYGYTF. CDR3 bases: TGCAGCGTTGTAAGATCGGCGTACCTCCACTATGGCTACACCTTC. The genes are TRBV29-1 and TRBJ1-2, with D unresolved. The CDR3 runs to 15 residues. The V end was cut by 4 bases, the J end by 3 bases, with 18 bases between. Germline V gene sequence: CDR1 SQVTM, CDR2 ANQGSEA.

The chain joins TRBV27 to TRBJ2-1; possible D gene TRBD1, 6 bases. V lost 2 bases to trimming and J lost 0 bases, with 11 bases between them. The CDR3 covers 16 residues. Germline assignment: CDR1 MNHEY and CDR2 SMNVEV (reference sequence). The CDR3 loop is CASSLGGQSSYNEQFF. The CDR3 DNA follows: TGTGCCAGCAGTTTAGGCGGACAGTCCTCCTACAATGAGCAGTTCTTC.

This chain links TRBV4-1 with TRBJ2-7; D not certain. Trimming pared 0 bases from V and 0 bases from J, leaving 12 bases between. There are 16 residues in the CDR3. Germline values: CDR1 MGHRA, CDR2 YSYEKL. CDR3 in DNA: TGCGCCAGCAGCCAAGATATTGGACCGACCTCCTACGAGCAGTACTTC. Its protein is CASSQDIGPTSYEQYF.

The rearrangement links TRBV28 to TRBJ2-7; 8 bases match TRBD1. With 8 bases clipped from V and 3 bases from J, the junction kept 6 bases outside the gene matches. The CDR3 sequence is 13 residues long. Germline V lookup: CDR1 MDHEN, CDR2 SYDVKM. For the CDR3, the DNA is TGTGCCAGCCTTGGACAGGGCTTCTACGAGCAGTACTTC. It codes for CASLGQGFYEQYF.

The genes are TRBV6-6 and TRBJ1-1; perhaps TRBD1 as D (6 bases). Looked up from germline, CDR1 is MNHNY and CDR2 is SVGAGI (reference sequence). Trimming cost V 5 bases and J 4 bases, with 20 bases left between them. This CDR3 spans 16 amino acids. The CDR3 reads CASSAQGYGIITEAFF. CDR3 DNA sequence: TGTGCCAGCAGTGCACAGGGTTATGGGATAATCACTGAAGCTTTCTTT.

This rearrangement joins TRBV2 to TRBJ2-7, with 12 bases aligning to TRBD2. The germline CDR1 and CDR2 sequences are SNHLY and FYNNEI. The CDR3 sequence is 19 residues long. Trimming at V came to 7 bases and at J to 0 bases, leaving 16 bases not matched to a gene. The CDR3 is CASTRRWPTTSGSSYEQYF. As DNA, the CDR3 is TGTGCCAGCACTCGAAGGTGGCCGACGACTAGCGGGAGCTCCTACGAGCAGTACTTC.

CDR3 loop: CATSIRTGGSRYGYTF. In DNA, the CDR3 is TGTGCCACCAGCATCCGGACAGGGGGCTCCCGCTATGGCTACACCTTC. The rearrangement links TRBV15 to TRBJ1-2, with TRBD1 matching over 11 bases. The V gene end was trimmed by 4 bases and the J gene end by 4 bases; junction bases not matched to a gene: 8. Germline lookup yields CDR1 LNHNV and CDR2 YYDKDF (reference sequence). The CDR3 length is 16 residues.

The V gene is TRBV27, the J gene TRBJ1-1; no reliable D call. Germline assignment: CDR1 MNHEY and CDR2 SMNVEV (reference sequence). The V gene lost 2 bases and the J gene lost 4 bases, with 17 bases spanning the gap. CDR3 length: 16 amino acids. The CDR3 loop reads CASSLRTRGGSTEAFF. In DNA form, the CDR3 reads TGTGCCAGCAGTTTAAGGACCCGGGGTGGGAGCACTGAAGCTTTCTTT.

In DNA, the CDR3 is TGTGCCAGCAGCCCAGGACTCGACTTCAATGAGCAGTTCTTC. Its translation: CASSPGLDFNEQFF. This chain uses TRBV7-2 with TRBJ2-1; the D gene is possibly TRBD2 (5 bases). Trimming removed 5 bases at V and 6 bases at J, with 14 bases between. CDR3 length: 14 residues. Germline assignment: CDR1 SGHTA and CDR2 FQGNSA.

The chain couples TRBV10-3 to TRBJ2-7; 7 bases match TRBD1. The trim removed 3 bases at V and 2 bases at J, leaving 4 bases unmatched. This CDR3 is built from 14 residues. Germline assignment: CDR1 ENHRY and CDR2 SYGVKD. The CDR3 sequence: CAISDPDRTYEQYF. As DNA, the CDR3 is TGTGCCATCAGTGACCCGGACAGGACCTACGAGCAGTACTTC.

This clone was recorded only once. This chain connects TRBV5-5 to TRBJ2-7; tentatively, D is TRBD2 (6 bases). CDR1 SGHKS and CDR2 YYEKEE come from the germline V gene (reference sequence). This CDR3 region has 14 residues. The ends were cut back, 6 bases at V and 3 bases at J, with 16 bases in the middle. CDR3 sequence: CASNSGGLSYEQYF. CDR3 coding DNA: TGTGCCAGCAACTCCGGAGGGTTGAGCTACGAGCAGTACTTC.

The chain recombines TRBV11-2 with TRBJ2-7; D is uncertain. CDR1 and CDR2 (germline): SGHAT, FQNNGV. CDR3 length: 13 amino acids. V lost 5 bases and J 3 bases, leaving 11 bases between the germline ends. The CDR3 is CASSPGPRYEQYF. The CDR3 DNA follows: TGTGCCAGCAGCCCTGGGCCTCGCTACGAGCAGTACTTC.

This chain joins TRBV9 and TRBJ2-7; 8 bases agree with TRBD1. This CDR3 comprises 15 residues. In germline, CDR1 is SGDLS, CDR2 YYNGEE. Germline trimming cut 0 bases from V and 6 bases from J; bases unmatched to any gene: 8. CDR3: CASSVARTGSSEQYF. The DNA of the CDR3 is TGTGCCAGCAGCGTAGCTCGGACAGGGTCGTCCGAGCAGTACTTC.

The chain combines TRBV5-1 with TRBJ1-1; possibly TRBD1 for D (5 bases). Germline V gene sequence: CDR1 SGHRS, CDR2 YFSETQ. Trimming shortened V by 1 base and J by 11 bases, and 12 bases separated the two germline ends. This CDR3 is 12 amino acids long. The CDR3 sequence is CASSLWGPGAFF. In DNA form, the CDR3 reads TGCGCCAGCAGCTTGTGGGGCCCGGGGGCTTTCTTT.

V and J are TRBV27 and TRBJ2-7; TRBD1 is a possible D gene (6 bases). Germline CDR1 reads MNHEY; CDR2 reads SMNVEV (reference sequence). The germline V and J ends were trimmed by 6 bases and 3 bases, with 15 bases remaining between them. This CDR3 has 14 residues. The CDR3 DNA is TGTGCCAGCAGCACTGGGGGCGCGGGCTACGAGCAGTACTTC. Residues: CASSTGGAGYEQYF.

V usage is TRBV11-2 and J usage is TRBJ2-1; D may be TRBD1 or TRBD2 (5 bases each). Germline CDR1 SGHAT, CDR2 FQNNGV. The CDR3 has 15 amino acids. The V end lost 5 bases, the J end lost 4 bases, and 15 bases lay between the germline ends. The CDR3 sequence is CASSPRDRHYNEQFF. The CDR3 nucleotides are TGTGCCAGCAGCCCCCGGGACCGACATTACAATGAGCAGTTCTTC.

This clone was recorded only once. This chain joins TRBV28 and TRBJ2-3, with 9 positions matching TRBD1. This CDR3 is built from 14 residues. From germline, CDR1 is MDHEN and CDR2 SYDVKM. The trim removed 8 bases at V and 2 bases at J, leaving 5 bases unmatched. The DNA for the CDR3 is TGTGCCAGCGGGGGACAGGGCTACACAGATACGCAGTATTTT. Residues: CASGGQGYTDTQYF.

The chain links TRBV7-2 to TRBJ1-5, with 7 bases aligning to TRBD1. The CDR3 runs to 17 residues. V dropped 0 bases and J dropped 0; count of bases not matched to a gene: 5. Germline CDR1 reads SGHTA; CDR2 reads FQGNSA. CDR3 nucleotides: TGTGCCAGCAGCTTAGCGAGGGCAGGGGGTAGCAATCAGCCCCAGCATTTT. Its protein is CASSLARAGGSNQPQHF.

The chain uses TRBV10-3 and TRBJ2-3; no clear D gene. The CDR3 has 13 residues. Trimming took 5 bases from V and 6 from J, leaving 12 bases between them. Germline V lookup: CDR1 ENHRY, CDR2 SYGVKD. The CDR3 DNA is TGTGCCATCAGTCGTCCCCTCGAGGATACGCAGTATTTT. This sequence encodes CAISRPLEDTQYF.